These 11 T cell receptor beta chains originate from one sample sequenced in a study of OX40 agonist ivuxolimab in advanced cancers. The table came from immunoSEQ multiplex PCR; TCRdb's copy has only in-frame clones and leaves some out. The data hold over 55,000 clones, with 86% observed a single time. This sample comprised CD4+ or CD8+ T cells sorted from blood, obtained in a trial of the OX40 agonist ivuxolimab. These receptors were collected from an adult with an advanced solid tumor such as melanoma, head and neck, liver or kidney cancer.

This chain joins TRBV9 and TRBJ1-3; 7 nucleotides agree with TRBD1. CDR3 length: 14 amino acids. Germline CDR1 reads SGDLS; CDR2 reads YYNGEE. V lost 1 base to trimming and J lost 7 bases; unmatched junction nucleotides: 5. The CDR3 DNA is TGTGCCAGCAGCGTAAGACAGGGTGGCAACACCATATATTTT. It yields the protein CASSVRQGGNTIYF. The full variable domain, completed using reference TRBV9 and TRBJ1-3, is DSGVTQTPKHLITATGQRVTLRCSPRSGDLSVYWYQQSLDQGLQFLIQYYNGEERAKGNILERFSAQQFPDLHSELNLSSLELGDSALYFCASSVRQGGNTIYFGEGSWLTVV.

The CDR3 nucleotides read TGTGCCAGCATTTCCGGACCTCTCCTCTATAATTCACCCCTCCACTTT. It yields the protein CASISGPLLYNSPLHF. This chain joins TRBV28 and TRBJ1-6; D is unclear. The CDR3 sequence is 16 residues long. Germline V gene lookup returns CDR1 MDHEN and CDR2 SYDVKM. Deletions cut 7 bases from V and 3 bases from J, with 16 bases between.

The chain is built from TRBV5-1 and TRBJ1-1; 8 bases map to TRBD1. J was trimmed by 5 bases and V by 4 bases; bases with no gene match: 7. Germline values: CDR1 SGHRS, CDR2 YFSETQ. The CDR3 runs 14 residues. The CDR3 spells CASSLSTGETEAFF. The CDR3 DNA follows: TGCGCCAGCAGCCTATCGACAGGGGAAACTGAAGCTTTCTTT.

This clone was found once. This chain joins TRBV19 and TRBJ1-5; no reliable D call. This CDR3 is built from 13 residues. Germline V gene sequence: CDR1 LNHDA, CDR2 SQIVND (reference sequence). With 7 bases removed from V and 1 base from J, the gap between germline ends came to 8 bases. This CDR3 reads CASKDFSNQPQHF. The CDR3 DNA sequence: TGTGCCAGTAAGGACTTCAGCAATCAGCCCCAGCATTTT.

The chain joins TRBV6-5 to TRBJ1-4; 7 bases agree with TRBD1. Germline assignment: CDR1 MNHEY and CDR2 SVGAGI. The CDR3 runs 14 residues. V lost 5 bases and J lost 8; bases outside the gene matches: 8. The CDR3 DNA reads as TGTGCCAGCAGTCGGACAGGCGTTTTCGAAAAACTGTTTTTT. Its translation: CASSRTGVFEKLFF.

The chain's CDR3 is CASSLVILQGNQPQHF. The CDR3 region has the DNA TGTGCCAGCAGCTTGGTGATCTTACAGGGAAATCAGCCCCAGCATTTT. The chain recombines TRBV5-5 with TRBJ1-5; maybe TRBD1 (6 bases). Trimming stripped 0 bases from V and 4 bases from J, with 14 bases between. CDR3 length: 16 residues. Germline V gene data show CDR1 as SGHKS and CDR2 as YYEKEE (reference sequence).

This chain uses TRBV6-6 with TRBJ2-1; 9 nucleotides agree with TRBD2. The ends lost 5 bases at V and 2 bases at J; junction bases unmatched: 4. CDR1 and CDR2 from the germline V gene are MNHNY and SVGAGI (reference sequence). The CDR3 totals 15 residues. The CDR3: CASSETSGAYNEQFF. The CDR3 coding sequence is TGTGCCAGCAGTGAGACTAGCGGAGCCTACAATGAGCAGTTCTTC.

The chain combines TRBV4-1 with TRBJ1-5; no firm D call. The CDR3 runs 16 residues. Trimming removed 0 bases from V and 5 bases from J, with 14 bases in between. Germline V gene data show CDR1 as MGHRA and CDR2 as YSYEKL. CDR3 amino acids: CASSQDLASGYQPQHF. Written as DNA, the CDR3 is TGCGCCAGCAGCCAAGATTTAGCCTCGGGGTATCAGCCCCAGCATTTT.

The genes are TRBV5-6 and TRBJ2-5, with D possibly TRBD2 on 5 matching bases. V was trimmed by 4 bases and J by 2 bases, leaving 15 bases between them. CDR1 is SGHDT and CDR2 is YYEEEE in the germline V gene. This CDR3 is built from 15 residues. CDR3 in amino acids: CASSGDSRGQETQYF. The CDR3 DNA is TGTGCCAGCAGCGGTGACTCCCGGGGACAAGAGACCCAGTACTTC.

The chain combines TRBV6-1 with TRBJ1-3; tentative D call: TRBD1 (6 bases). The CDR3 runs to 13 residues. V lost 6 bases and J 7 bases, leaving 13 bases between the germline ends. Germline V gene lookup returns CDR1 MNHNS and CDR2 SASEGT. DNA of the CDR3: TGTGCCAGCAGAGACAGGTTGTGGAACACCATATATTTT. The encoded protein is CASRDRLWNTIYF.

The chain recombines TRBV27 with TRBJ1-6, with unresolved D. The V end lost 5 bases, the J end lost 8 bases, and 19 bases lay between the germline ends. CDR3 length: 16 amino acids. Per germline, CDR1 MNHEY and CDR2 SMNVEV (reference sequence). The CDR3 DNA reads as TGTGCCAGCAGTCCCCGTGGCCCGACCTTCCATTCACCCCTCCACTTT. Its protein product is CASSPRGPTFHSPLHF.